This T cell receptor beta chain originates from a study of blood T cell repertoires in COVID-19. Study at large: Sources were T cells, B-cell-depleted T cells, or PBMCs; the material itself was cDNA or gDNA.

Sequencing used immunoSEQ multiplex PCR; TCRdb keeps in-frame clones, though not all of them. This sample yields roughly 75,000 clones, of which around 85% are seen a single time; 9.6% belongs to the top ten. This clone was counted once. Seattle cases were enrolled at active infection and followed longitudinally. Sequenced input: peripheral blood. The sequence was obtained from a man over 45 with COVID-19, enrolled during active disease.

The chain's CDR3 is CSGTSGRAGEQFF. DNA for the CDR3: TGCAGCGGGACTAGCGGGAGGGCCGGTGAGCAGTTCTTC. J is TRBJ2-1 and V is TRBV29-1; 15 bases match TRBD2. V shed 7 bases and J 9 bases; nucleotides not matched to a gene: 4. Germline lookup yields CDR1 SQVTM and CDR2 ANQGSEA. This CDR3 region has 13 residues.